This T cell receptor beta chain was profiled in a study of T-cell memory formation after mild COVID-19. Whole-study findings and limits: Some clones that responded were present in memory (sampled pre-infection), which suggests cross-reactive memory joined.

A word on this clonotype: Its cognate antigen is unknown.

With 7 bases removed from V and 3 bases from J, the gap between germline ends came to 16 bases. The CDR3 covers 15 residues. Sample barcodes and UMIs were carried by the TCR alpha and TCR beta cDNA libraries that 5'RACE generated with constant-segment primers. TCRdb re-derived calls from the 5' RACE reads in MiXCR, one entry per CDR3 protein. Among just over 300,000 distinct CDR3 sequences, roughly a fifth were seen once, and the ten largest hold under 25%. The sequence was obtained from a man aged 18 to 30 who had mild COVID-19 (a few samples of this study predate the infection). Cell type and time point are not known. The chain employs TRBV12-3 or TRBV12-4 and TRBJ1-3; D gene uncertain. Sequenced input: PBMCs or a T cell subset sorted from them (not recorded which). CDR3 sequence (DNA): TGTGCCAGCATTCGGGCCCTCGGTGATGGAAACACCATATATTTT. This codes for CASIRALGDGNTIYF.